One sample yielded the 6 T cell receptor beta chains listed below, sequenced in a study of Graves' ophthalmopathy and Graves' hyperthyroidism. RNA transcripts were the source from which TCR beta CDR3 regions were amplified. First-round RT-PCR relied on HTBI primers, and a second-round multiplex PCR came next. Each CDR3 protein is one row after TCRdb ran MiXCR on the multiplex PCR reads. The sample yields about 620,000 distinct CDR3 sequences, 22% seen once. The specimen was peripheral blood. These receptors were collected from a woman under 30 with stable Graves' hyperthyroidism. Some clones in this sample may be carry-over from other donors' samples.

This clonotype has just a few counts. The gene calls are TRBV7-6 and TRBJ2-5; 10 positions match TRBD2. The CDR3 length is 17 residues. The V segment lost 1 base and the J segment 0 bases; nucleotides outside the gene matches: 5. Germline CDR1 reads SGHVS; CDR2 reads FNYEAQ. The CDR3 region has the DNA TGTGCCAGCAGCTTAGAGGCTAGCGGGAGAAACCAAGAGACCCAGTACTTC. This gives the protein CASSLEASGRNQETQYF.

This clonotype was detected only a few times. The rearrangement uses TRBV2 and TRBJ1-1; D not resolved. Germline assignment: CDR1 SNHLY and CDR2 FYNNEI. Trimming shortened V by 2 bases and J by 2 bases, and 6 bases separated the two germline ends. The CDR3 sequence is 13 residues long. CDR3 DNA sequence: TGTGCCAGCAGTGAACTACCTAACACTGAAGCTTTCTTT. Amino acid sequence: CASSELPNTEAFF.

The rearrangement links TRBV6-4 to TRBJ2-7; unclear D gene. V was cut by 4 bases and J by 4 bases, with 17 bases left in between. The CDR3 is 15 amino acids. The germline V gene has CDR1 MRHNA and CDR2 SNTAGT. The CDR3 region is CASSAVSSEGYEQYF. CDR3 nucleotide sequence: TGTGCCAGCAGTGCGGTCTCGTCCGAAGGTTACGAGCAGTACTTC.

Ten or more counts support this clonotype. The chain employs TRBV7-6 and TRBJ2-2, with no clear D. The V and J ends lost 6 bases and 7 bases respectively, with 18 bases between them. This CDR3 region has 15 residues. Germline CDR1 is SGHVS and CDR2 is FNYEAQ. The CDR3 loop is CASSPPGDIFGELFF. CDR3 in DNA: TGTGCCAGCAGTCCTCCTGGGGATATCTTCGGGGAGCTGTTTTTT. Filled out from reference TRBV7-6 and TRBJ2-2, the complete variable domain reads GAGVSQSPRYKVTKRGQDVALRCDPISGHVSLYWYRQALGQGPEFLTYFNYEAQQDKSGLPNDRFSAERPEGSISTLTIQRTEQRDSAMYRCASSPPGDIFGELFFGEGSRLTVL.

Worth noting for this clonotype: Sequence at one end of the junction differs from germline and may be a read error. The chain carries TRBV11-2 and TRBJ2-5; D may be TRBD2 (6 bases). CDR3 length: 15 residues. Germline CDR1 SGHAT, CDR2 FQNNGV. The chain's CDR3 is CAISPTPGVAETQYF. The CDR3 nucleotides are TGTGCCATCAGCCCCACCCCGGGAGTAGCTGAGACCCAGTACTTC.

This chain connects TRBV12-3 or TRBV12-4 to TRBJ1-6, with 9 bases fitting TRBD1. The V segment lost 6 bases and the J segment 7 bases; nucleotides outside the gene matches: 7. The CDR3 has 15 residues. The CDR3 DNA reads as TGTGCCAGCAGAGACAGGGGGACCGGGAATTCACCCCTCCACTTT. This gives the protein CASRDRGTGNSPLHF.